Listed below are T cell receptor beta chains from one sample, sequenced in a study of shared clonotypes between healthy human individuals. Data came from immunoSEQ multiplex PCR; TCRdb stores just in-frame clones and leaves some out. The top ten hold over 0.12% of the sample, which has a few million clones, over 85% seen once. Input material: naive CD4+ T cells sorted from blood. These receptors were taken from a man aged 18 to 29 in good health. CDR3s include the opening cysteine and the closing phenylalanine or tryptophan. A D gene is named only where the DNA matches it firmly. The size of a clone is reported for some rows only, either as once, few or many, or as a class for expanded clones.

V gene	clone size	J gene	D gene	CDR3 protein	CDR3 DNA
TRBV4-1	-	TRBJ2-5	-	CASSPLVRETQYF	TGCGCCAGCAGCCCGCTAGTGCGGGAGACCCAGTACTTC
TRBV28	-	TRBJ2-5	TRBD1	CASSPTGVGQETQYF	TGTGCCAGCAGTCCTACAGGGGTCGGGCAAGAGACCCAGTACTTC
TRBV2	-	TRBJ2-3	-	CASSRTDNTDTQYF	TGTGCCAGCAGTCGAACAGACAACACAGATACGCAGTATTTT
TRBV5-1	-	TRBJ2-4	-	CASSLGSKNIQYF	TGCGCCAGCAGCTTGGGGTCAAAAAACATTCAGTACTTC
TRBV5-4	-	TRBJ1-1	-	CASSHWVQDQAFF	TGTGCCAGCAGCCATTGGGTACAGGACCAAGCTTTCTTT
TRBV19	-	TRBJ2-5	-	CASSGQGSFIQETQYF	TGTGCCAGTAGTGGGCAGGGGAGTTTTATCCAAGAGACCCAGTACTTC
TRBV4-1	once	TRBJ1-5	-	CASSLVTASNQPQHF	TGCGCCAGCAGCCTGGTGACAGCCAGCAATCAGCCCCAGCATTTT
TRBV7-5	-	TRBJ1-6	-	CARSGGVRLKVYNSPLHF	TGTGCCAGAAGCGGGGGCGTCCGGCTGAAGGTCTATAATTCACCCCTCCACTTT
TRBV7-8	-	TRBJ2-7	-	CASSLNRDSVRYEQYF	TGTGCCAGCAGCTTAAACCGGGACTCAGTCCGCTACGAGCAGTACTTC
TRBV5-6	-	TRBJ2-2	-	CASSRGEASTGELFF	TGTGCCAGCAGCCGAGGGGAAGCCTCGACCGGGGAGCTGTTTTTT
TRBV30	-	TRBJ2-7	-	CAWGSSPYEQYF	TGTGCCTGGGGGAGTTCGCCCTACGAGCAGTACTTC
TRBV7-2	-	TRBJ1-3	-	CASSSGAGNTIYF	TGTGCCAGCAGCTCAGGGGCAGGAAACACCATATATTTT
TRBV9	-	TRBJ1-3	-	CASSTQPGGNTIYF	TGTGCCAGCAGCACACAACCGGGAGGAAACACCATATATTTT
TRBV4-1	-	TRBJ2-7	-	CASSQATPPAPGQYF	TGCGCCAGCAGCCAAGCCACCCCGCCCGCACCTGGACAGTACTTC
TRBV12-5	-	TRBJ2-2	-	CASGLVTSYTGELFF	TGTGCTAGTGGTTTGGTAACCAGTTACACCGGGGAGCTGTTTTTT
TRBV25-1	-	TRBJ1-3	-	CASSESWRISSSGNTIYF	TGTGCCAGCAGTGAATCCTGGAGGATTTCTTCCTCTGGAAACACCATATATTTT
TRBV19	-	TRBJ1-6	TRBD1	CASREDRANSPLHF	TGTGCCAGTAGAGAGGACAGGGCAAATTCACCCCTCCACTTT
TRBV11-1	once	TRBJ2-7	TRBD2	CASAGTSGRNDEQYF	TGTGCCAGTGCCGGGACTAGCGGTAGAAACGACGAGCAGTACTTC
TRBV5-1	once	TRBJ2-3	-	CASSPGVGTSTDTQYF	TGCGCCAGCAGCCCGGGGGTGGGGACTAGCACAGATACGCAGTATTTT
TRBV6-5	-	TRBJ2-1	TRBD1	CASSPPWTGVGEQFF	TGTGCCAGCAGTCCTCCCTGGACAGGGGTCGGTGAGCAGTTCTTC
TRBV5-1	-	TRBJ2-7	-	CASSLPFGQPPEGQYF	TGCGCCAGCAGCTTGCCTTTTGGACAGCCACCGGAAGGGCAGTACTTC
TRBV6-5	once	TRBJ1-2	TRBD1	CASSQGQDYTF	TGTGCCAGCAGTCAAGGACAGGACTACACCTTC
TRBV6-5	-	TRBJ2-7	-	CASSPSSLGSYEQYF	TGTGCCAGCAGTCCTAGTTCATTGGGGTCCTACGAGCAGTACTTC
TRBV7-2	-	TRBJ2-3	-	CASSLLLAPDTQYF	TGTGCCAGCAGCTTACTGCTAGCCCCAGATACGCAGTATTTT
TRBV5-1	once	TRBJ2-5	-	CASSPLGRAQYF	TGCGCCAGCAGCCCCCTTGGGCGGGCCCAGTACTTC
TRBV7-2	-	TRBJ1-2	-	CASSSTASYGYTF	TGTGCCAGCAGCTCGACAGCGAGCTATGGCTACACCTTC
TRBV6-5	once	TRBJ1-3	-	CASSAKRASGNTIYF	TGTGCCAGCAGTGCAAAGAGGGCTTCTGGAAACACCATATATTTT
TRBV29-1	-	TRBJ2-7	-	CSVEQGGNEQYF	TGCAGCGTTGAACAGGGGGGGAACGAGCAGTACTTC
TRBV6-1	-	TRBJ2-7	-	CASRRGYEQYF	TGTGCCAGCAGGCGTGGCTACGAGCAGTACTTC
TRBV5-4	-	TRBJ1-2	-	CASSRDRFYGYTF	TGTGCCAGCAGCCGTGACAGGTTCTATGGCTACACCTTC
TRBV2	-	TRBJ2-7	TRBD1	CASWTGSGEQYF	TGTGCCAGCTGGACAGGTTCGGGCGAGCAGTACTTC
TRBV28	-	TRBJ2-3	TRBD2	CASSPYRRGVFGDTQYF	TGTGCCAGCAGTCCCTACCGGCGGGGGGTATTTGGGGATACGCAGTATTTT
TRBV19	-	TRBJ1-2	-	CASSTGTTNYGYTF	TGTGCCAGTAGTACCGGGACAACTAACTATGGCTACACCTTC
TRBV5-1	once	TRBJ1-3	TRBD1	CASCFSGQGWDTIYF	TGCGCCAGCTGCTTTTCGGGACAGGGATGGGACACCATATATTTT
TRBV10-3	once	TRBJ2-3	-	CAISESGGRDTQYF	TGTGCCATCAGTGAGTCCGGGGGCCGAGATACGCAGTATTTT
TRBV18	-	TRBJ2-4	TRBD2	CASSPTTGGAKNIQYF	TGTGCCAGCTCACCCACCACGGGAGGGGCCAAAAACATTCAGTACTTC
TRBV6-6	-	TRBJ1-1	TRBD1	CASSWGQGNTEAFF	TGTGCCAGCAGTTGGGGACAGGGGAACACTGAAGCTTTCTTT
TRBV7-2	-	TRBJ2-3	TRBD2	CASSSSLLAGGPPDTQYF	TGTGCCAGCAGCTCTTCACTACTAGCGGGAGGGCCCCCAGATACGCAGTATTTT